The 6 T cell receptor beta chains below come from one sample, sequenced in a study of regulatory T cells in long-lasting Graves disease. The time point was: persistent/refractory GD, antithyroid drugs over 5 years with positive TRAb. Extracted PBMC RNA gave rise to the TCR library. Combining iRepertoire HTBI primers with Arm-PCR of CDR3 regions, the authors built TCR beta libraries. TCRdb reanalysed the multiplex PCR reads using MiXCR and keeps one entry per CDR3 protein. The sample carries under 500,000 distinct CDR3 sequences, around 20% recorded once. The material was peripheral blood mononuclear cells (PBMCs), obtained when the disease was refractory, from a patient treated with antithyroid drugs. All receptors derive from a female donor with Graves disease.

V gene TRBV6-2 or TRBV6-3 combines with J gene TRBJ2-2; a possible D gene is TRBD2 (5 bases). CDR3 length: 13 residues. V was shortened by 7 bases and J by 7 bases, with 13 bases between the two germline ends. Germline loops: CDR1 MNHEY, CDR2 SVGEGT. DNA for the CDR3: TGTGCCAGCACCCACACCGGGGTCGGGGAGCTGTTTTTT. This encodes CASTHTGVGELFF.

This clonotype has at least ten counts. The V call is TRBV18, the J call TRBJ2-5; D assignment may be TRBD1 or TRBD2 (5 bases each). CDR3 length: 17 amino acids. The V end lost 2 bases, the J end lost 5 bases, and 21 bases lay between the germline ends. Germline lookup yields CDR1 KGHSH and CDR2 LQKENI. The CDR3 loop reads CASSPGLRVDSVETQYF. CDR3 in DNA: TGTGCCAGCTCACCAGGATTGAGGGTAGACAGTGTGGAGACCCAGTACTTC.

This clonotype was detected many times. V is TRBV30 and J is TRBJ1-1; D is unresolved. Germline assignment: CDR1 GTSNPN and CDR2 SVGIG (reference sequence). Between the trimmed V and J ends, which lost 2 bases and 0 bases, there was a span of 7 bases. CDR3 length: 13 amino acids. The CDR3 sequence: CAWSPSLNTEAFF. The CDR3 coding sequence is TGTGCCTGGAGTCCTTCTTTGAACACTGAAGCTTTCTTT.

Note on this clonotype: This clone may be a read error of a much larger clone one base away. The rearrangement uses TRBV27 and TRBJ2-7, with 8 positions matching TRBD1. With V trimmed by 5 bases and J by 10 bases, 13 bases remained unmatched. The CDR3 loop spans 14 amino acids. Germline CDR1 is MNHEY and CDR2 is SMNVEV (reference sequence). In DNA form, the CDR3 reads TGTGCCAGCAGTAGATGGACAGGGCTAGAGTCCCAGTACTTC. Protein sequence: CASSRWTGLESQYF.

This clonotype has just a few counts. The chain couples TRBV29-1 to TRBJ2-7; no definite D call. Germline lookup yields CDR1 SQVTM and CDR2 ANQGSEA. Trimming took 3 bases from V and 4 from J, leaving 7 bases between them. The CDR3 has 11 residues. In nucleotides, the CDR3 is TGCAGCGTTGAGAACGAGTACGAGCAGTACTTC. Translation: CSVENEYEQYF.

This clonotype was seen at least ten times. The chain couples TRBV13 to TRBJ1-5; D might be TRBD1 (5 bases). V lost 5 bases and J 9 bases, leaving 17 bases between the germline ends. The germline CDR1 and CDR2 sequences are PRHDT and FYEKMQ (reference sequence). The length of the CDR3 is 14 residues. CDR3 sequence reads: CASSPGRGRGPQHF. In DNA, the CDR3 is TGTGCCAGCAGCCCCGGACGGGGAAGGGGGCCCCAGCATTTT.